A single sample is the source of the 16 T cell receptor beta chains below, sequenced in a study of T-cell memory formation after mild COVID-19. TCRdb called the 5' RACE reads again in MiXCR, with one record for every CDR3 protein. The table includes about 150,000 distinct CDR3 sequences, approximately 15% detected once. Sequencing was performed on PBMCs or a T cell subset sorted from them (not recorded which). The receptors were gathered from an adult woman who had mild COVID-19 (a few samples of this study predate the infection). Cell type and time point are not known.

This clonotype came up a few times. The chain combines TRBV3-1 with TRBJ1-2, with D possibly TRBD1 on 5 matching bases. V was clipped by 8 bases and J by 8 bases, with 18 bases between them. Germline CDR1 is LGHDT and CDR2 is YNNKEL (reference sequence). The CDR3 runs 13 residues. The CDR3 sequence: CASEGAVIGGYTF. CDR3 DNA: TGTGCCAGCGAAGGGGCCGTCATCGGCGGCTACACCTTC.

This clonotype occurred a few times. The CDR3 DNA follows: TGCAGCGTTTACCGGGAGCGACAGGGTTACAATGAGCAGTTCTTC. Its translation is CSVYRERQGYNEQFF. The chain carries TRBV29-1 and TRBJ2-1; a weak D match, TRBD1 (7 bases). This CDR3 has 15 amino acids. Germline V gene lookup returns CDR1 SQVTM and CDR2 ANQGSEA. Between the trimmed V and J ends, which lost 5 bases and 4 bases, there was a span of 18 bases.

The chain combines TRBV9 with TRBJ1-2; 8 bases align to TRBD1. The ends lost 0 bases at V and 4 bases at J; junction bases unmatched: 5. This CDR3 is built from 15 residues. Germline V gene lookup returns CDR1 SGDLS and CDR2 YYNGEE. The CDR3 DNA is TGTGCCAGCAGCGTAGACCCTACAGGGGGCTATGGCTACACCTTC. Translation gives CASSVDPTGGYGYTF. Using reference TRBV9 and TRBJ1-2 for the parts outside the CDR3, the full variable domain is DSGVTQTPKHLITATGQRVTLRCSPRSGDLSVYWYQQSLDQGLQFLIQYYNGEERAKGNILERFSAQQFPDLHSELNLSSLELGDSALYFCASSVDPTGGYGYTFGSGTRLTVV.

Only a few counts were recorded for this clonotype. The rearrangement joins TRBV6-2 or TRBV6-3 to TRBJ2-2; D ambiguous. The CDR3 contains 13 residues. Per the germline V gene, CDR1 is MNHEY and CDR2 is SVGEGT. Trimming removed 2 bases at V and 7 bases at J, with 8 bases between. The CDR3 loop reads CASSYGSDGELFF. Written as DNA, the CDR3 is TGTGCCAGCAGTTACGGGTCGGACGGGGAGCTGTTTTTT.

This clonotype was detected only a few times. CDR3 amino acids: CASSASRTGVGGANVLTF. As DNA, the CDR3 is TGTGCCAGCAGCGCCAGTAGGACAGGGGTAGGAGGGGCCAACGTCCTGACTTTC. The chain has TRBV9 and TRBJ2-6; 9 bases agree with TRBD1. From germline, CDR1 is SGDLS and CDR2 YYNGEE. Germline trimming cut 3 bases from V and 4 bases from J; bases unmatched to any gene: 11. This CDR3 contains 18 residues.

The V and J genes are TRBV20-1 and TRBJ2-7, with 8 bases fitting TRBD1. With V trimmed by 6 bases and J by 1 base, 11 bases remained unmatched. The CDR3 has 15 residues. Germline V gene data show CDR1 as DFQATT and CDR2 as SNEGSKA (reference sequence). The DNA for the CDR3 is TGCAGTGCCACAGACCCAGGGGGCACTTCCTACGAGCAGTACTTC. Translating it yields CSATDPGGTSYEQYF.

This clonotype was seen repeatedly, ten times or more. This chain links TRBV18 with TRBJ2-5, with no clear D. Trimming removed 2 bases at V and 5 bases at J, with 3 bases between. This CDR3 comprises 11 residues. The germline CDR1 and CDR2 sequences are KGHSH and LQKENI. Here the CDR3 reads CASSPMETQYF. The CDR3 coding sequence is TGTGCCAGCTCACCAATGGAGACCCAGTACTTC. The full variable domain, its missing parts supplied by reference TRBV18 and TRBJ2-5, is NAGVMQNPRHLVRRRGQEARLRCSPMKGHSHVYWYRQLPEEGLKFMVYLQKENIIDESGMPKERFSAEFPKEGPSILRIQQVVRGDSAAYFCASSPMETQYFGPGTRLLVL.

This clonotype has only a few counts. The rearrangement uses TRBV6-5 and TRBJ2-3, with TRBD2 as a possible D gene (5 bases). Trimming removed 5 bases at V and 4 bases at J, with 7 bases between. CDR1 is MNHEY, CDR2 SVGAGI, per germline. The CDR3 extends over 12 amino acids. The CDR3 protein is CASSPSPDTQYF. In DNA, the CDR3 is TGTGCCAGCAGTCCTAGCCCAGATACGCAGTATTTT.

The V and J genes are TRBV29-1 and TRBJ2-1; D may be TRBD1 (6 bases). Between the trimmed V and J ends, which lost 3 bases and 8 bases, there was a span of 14 bases. The germline gives CDR1 SQVTM, CDR2 ANQGSEA. The CDR3 runs to 13 residues. CDR3 sequence: CSVDYEQGDEQFF. The CDR3 DNA reads TGCAGCGTTGATTACGAACAGGGCGATGAGCAGTTCTTC.

This sequence joins TRBV13 and TRBJ2-5; D not resolved. Germline assignment: CDR1 PRHDT and CDR2 FYEKMQ (reference sequence). Trimming stripped 4 bases from V and 4 bases from J, with 10 bases between. The CDR3 has 13 amino acids. The DNA of the CDR3 is TGTGCCAGCAGCTCCCGATTTGGAGAGACCCAGTACTTC. This encodes CASSSRFGETQYF.

This clonotype was observed a handful of times. The gene calls are TRBV12-3 or TRBV12-4 and TRBJ1-1, with TRBD1 matching 7 bases. The J segment lost 5 bases and the V segment lost 3 bases, leaving 3 bases of the junction unmatched. The CDR3 runs 13 residues. This CDR3 is CASSFGRGTEAFF. The DNA of the CDR3 is TGTGCCAGCAGTTTCGGCAGGGGGACTGAAGCTTTCTTT.

The gene calls are TRBV5-1 and TRBJ2-2, with D possibly being TRBD1 (6 bases). Germline lookup yields CDR1 SGHRS and CDR2 YFSETQ. CDR3 length: 15 amino acids. V was trimmed by 3 bases and J by 6 bases, leaving 15 bases between them. The DNA for the CDR3 is TGCGCCAGCAGCTCACCACAGGGTCAGGCCGGGGAGCTGTTTTTT. The encoded protein is CASSSPQGQAGELFF. The variable domain in full, completed from reference TRBV5-1 and TRBJ2-2, reads KAGVTQTPRYLIKTRGQQVTLSCSPISGHRSVSWYQQTPGQGLQFLFEYFSETQRNKGNFPGRFSGRQFSNSRSEMNVSTLELGDSALYLCASSSPQGQAGELFFGEGSRLTVL.

Only a few counts were recorded for this clonotype. The J gene is TRBJ1-6, the V gene TRBV18; unclear D gene. The CDR3 is 13 residues long. V was trimmed by 0 bases and J by 9 bases, leaving 6 bases between them. Germline CDR1 KGHSH, CDR2 LQKENI. The CDR3 spells CASSPPYPSPLHF. Written as DNA, the CDR3 is TGTGCCAGCTCACCACCTTACCCTTCACCCCTCCACTTT. Complete variable domain (other parts from reference TRBV18 and TRBJ1-6): NAGVMQNPRHLVRRRGQEARLRCSPMKGHSHVYWYRQLPEEGLKFMVYLQKENIIDESGMPKERFSAEFPKEGPSILRIQQVVRGDSAAYFCASSPPYPSPLHFGNGTRLTVT.

The chain employs TRBV4-3 and TRBJ2-5, with D perhaps matching TRBD2 (5 bases). CDR3 size: 17 residues. The V end was cut by 4 bases, the J end by 5 bases, with 23 bases between. The germline V gene encodes CDR1 LGHNA and CDR2 YSLEER. CDR3 sequence reads: CASSRRVGSQTRETQYF. CDR3 DNA sequence: TGCGCCAGCAGCCGCCGAGTAGGGAGCCAGACGCGCGAGACCCAGTACTTC.

The genes are TRBV27 and TRBJ1-5; 8 bases map to TRBD1. This CDR3 comprises 15 residues. Looked up from germline, CDR1 is MNHEY and CDR2 is SMNVEV (reference sequence). J gave up 0 bases and V 6 bases, and 4 bases lay outside the gene matches. CDR3 nucleotide sequence: TGTGCCAGCAGCGACAGGGGCAATAGCAATCAGCCCCAGCATTTT. It codes for CASSDRGNSNQPQHF.

V gene TRBV28 combines with J gene TRBJ1-1; 10 positions match TRBD1. The CDR3 has 13 amino acids. Germline trimming cut 11 bases from V and 1 base from J; bases unmatched to any gene: 4. Germline V gene lookup returns CDR1 MDHEN and CDR2 SYDVKM. The CDR3 here is CAVGQGGNTEAFF. CDR3 nucleotides: TGTGCCGTCGGACAGGGGGGGAACACTGAAGCTTTCTTT.